This is a list of T cell receptor beta chains from one sample in a study of beta chain features in type 1 diabetes. Generated by immunoSEQ multiplex PCR, the TCRdb table keeps only in-frame clones and is missing some. The sample records approximately 730,000 clones, around an eighth being singletons. The material sequenced was naive CD4+ T cells from blood. The receptors originated from a man younger than 30 with type 1 diabetes. The CDR3 runs from the conserved cysteine through the conserved F or W. The order of the fields is J gene, clone size, D gene, CDR3 length, V gene, CDR3 protein, CDR3 DNA. The D gene is left open where the match is weak. Size values are once, few and many counts, or a class for expanded clones, and some rows have none.

J: TRBJ1-1
size: few
D: .
length: 15
V: TRBV29-1
CDR3: CSVRWRFGKDTEAFF
DNA: TGCAGCGTTCGCTGGAGGTTTGGTAAGGACACTGAAGCTTTCTTT

J: TRBJ1-1
size: few
D: .
length: 14
V: TRBV10-3
CDR3: CAIRSGGGDTEAFF
DNA: TGTGCCATCAGGAGTGGTGGGGGTGACACTGAAGCTTTCTTT

J: TRBJ2-2
size: .
D: .
length: 13
V: TRBV5-6
CDR3: CASHQGLAGELFF
DNA: TGTGCCAGCCACCAGGGGTTGGCCGGGGAGCTGTTTTTT

J: TRBJ2-5
size: few
D: TRBD2
length: 14
V: TRBV27
CDR3: CATPAGGLKETQYF
DNA: TGTGCCACCCCAGCGGGGGGACTTAAAGAGACCCAGTACTTC

J: TRBJ2-1
size: .
D: .
length: 12
V: TRBV5-4
CDR3: CASSLDPTTQFF
DNA: TGTGCCAGCAGCTTGGATCCGACGACGCAGTTCTTC

J: TRBJ1-5
size: few
D: .
length: 13
V: TRBV30
CDR3: CAWTQGPNQPQHF
DNA: TGTGCCTGGACACAAGGACCCAATCAGCCCCAGCATTTT

J: TRBJ1-2
size: .
D: .
length: 13
V: TRBV4-1
CDR3: CASSVTESYGYTF
DNA: TGCGCCAGCAGCGTCACAGAAAGCTATGGCTACACCTTC

J: TRBJ1-2
size: few
D: .
length: 10
V: TRBV29-1
CDR3: CSVVGQGDTF
DNA: TGCAGCGTTGTAGGTCAGGGCGACACCTTC

J: TRBJ1-5
size: .
D: .
length: 12
V: TRBV29-1
CDR3: CSVGDTNQPQHF
DNA: TGCAGCGTTGGGGACACCAATCAGCCCCAGCATTTT

J: TRBJ2-7
size: .
D: .
length: 13
V: TRBV7-9
CDR3: CASSSGIPYEQYF
DNA: TGTGCCAGCAGCTCCGGGATCCCCTACGAGCAGTACTTC

J: TRBJ2-5
size: few
D: .
length: 16
V: TRBV27
CDR3: CASSVWGQGREETQYF
DNA: TGTGCCAGCAGTGTCTGGGGGCAGGGGCGCGAGGAGACCCAGTACTTC

J: TRBJ2-7
size: few
D: .
length: 11
V: TRBV29-1
CDR3: CSVVGAYEQYF
DNA: TGCAGCGTTGTGGGGGCCTACGAGCAGTACTTC

J: TRBJ2-1
size: .
D: .
length: 13
V: TRBV27
CDR3: CASSSYEGVWQFF
DNA: TGTGCCAGCAGTTCCTACGAGGGGGTATGGCAGTTCTTC

J: TRBJ1-1
size: few
D: .
length: 14
V: TRBV6-9
CDR3: CASSLEPLNTEAFF
DNA: TGTGCCAGCAGTTTGGAACCTTTGAACACTGAAGCTTTCTTT

J: TRBJ2-2
size: .
D: .
length: 11
V: TRBV20-1
CDR3: CSARGTFELFF
DNA: TGCAGTGCTAGAGGGACCTTTGAGCTGTTTTTT

J: TRBJ1-6
size: .
D: .
length: 15
V: TRBV6-6
CDR3: CASSSPGHKVSPLHF
DNA: TGTGCCAGCAGTTCCCCGGGCCACAAAGTTTCACCCCTCCACTTT

J: TRBJ1-2
size: .
D: TRBD1
length: 17
V: TRBV4-1
CDR3: CASSQEHRTGDTDGYTF
DNA: TGCGCCAGCAGCCAAGAGCATCGGACAGGGGATACTGATGGCTACACCTTC

J: TRBJ1-2
size: few
D: TRBD1
length: 17
V: TRBV28
CDR3: CASSSSLGTGKNYGYTF
DNA: TGTGCCAGCAGTTCCTCTCTAGGGACAGGGAAGAACTATGGCTACACCTTC

J: TRBJ2-6
size: .
D: .
length: 15
V: TRBV7-9
CDR3: CASSLEGFGANVLTF
DNA: TGTGCCAGCAGCTTAGAAGGGTTTGGGGCCAACGTCCTGACTTTC

J: TRBJ2-7
size: .
D: TRBD1
length: 15
V: TRBV30
CDR3: CAWKMGQGLSYEQYF
DNA: TGTGCCTGGAAAATGGGACAGGGCTTATCCTACGAGCAGTACTTC

J: TRBJ1-2
size: few
D: TRBD1
length: 12
V: TRBV29-1
CDR3: CSVADRGDGYTF
DNA: TGCAGCGTTGCGGACAGGGGGGATGGCTACACCTTC

J: TRBJ1-4
size: few
D: .
length: 18
V: TRBV25-1
CDR3: CASSQVSGRGWVNEKLFF
DNA: TGTGCCAGCAGCCAGGTGTCCGGACGGGGGTGGGTGAATGAAAAACTGTTTTTT

J: TRBJ1-5
size: few
D: .
length: 14
V: TRBV4-1
CDR3: CASSQDRPGQPQHF
DNA: TGCGCCAGCAGCCAAGACCGCCCGGGGCAGCCCCAGCATTTT

J: TRBJ2-7
size: .
D: TRBD1
length: 15
V: TRBV9
CDR3: CASSTDRDPLYEQYF
DNA: TGTGCCAGCAGCACCGACAGGGACCCTCTCTACGAGCAGTACTTC

J: TRBJ1-1
size: few
D: .
length: 13
V: TRBV2
CDR3: CASTRQSRTEAFF
DNA: TGTGCCAGCACGCGACAGAGCCGAACTGAAGCTTTCTTT

J: TRBJ1-5
size: .
D: .
length: 16
V: TRBV5-1
CDR3: CASSREGQTSNQPQHF
DNA: TGCGCCAGCAGCCGCGAAGGACAGACTAGCAATCAGCCCCAGCATTTT

J: TRBJ1-1
size: .
D: .
length: 21
V: TRBV23-1
CDR3: CASSHGPRHSERALMNTEAFF
DNA: TGCGCCAGCAGTCACGGCCCGAGACACTCGGAGAGGGCTCTAATGAACACTGAAGCTTTCTTT

J: TRBJ2-6
size: few
D: .
length: 15
V: TRBV29-1
CDR3: CSVGTAASGANVLTF
DNA: TGCAGCGTTGGCACAGCTGCCTCTGGGGCCAACGTCCTGACTTTC

J: TRBJ1-2
size: few
D: .
length: 14
V: TRBV18
CDR3: CASSPPGGNYGYTF
DNA: TGTGCCAGCTCACCACCCGGAGGGAACTATGGCTACACCTTC

J: TRBJ2-3
size: .
D: TRBD1
length: 15
V: TRBV7-9
CDR3: CASSPGGYRTDTQYF
DNA: TGTGCCAGCAGCCCAGGGGGATACCGCACAGATACGCAGTATTTT

J: TRBJ1-6
size: .
D: .
length: 16
V: TRBV19
CDR3: CASTPMGEAQTSPLHF
DNA: TGTGCCAGTACTCCCATGGGCGAGGCACAGACATCACCCCTCCACTTT

J: TRBJ2-7
size: .
D: .
length: 14
V: TRBV6-5
CDR3: CASSYSGPAYEQYF
DNA: TGTGCCAGCAGTTACTCCGGCCCCGCCTACGAGCAGTACTTC

J: TRBJ1-2
size: few
D: .
length: 13
V: TRBV29-1
CDR3: CSVEDRSYYGYTF
DNA: TGCAGCGTTGAGGATCGGTCATACTATGGCTACACCTTC

J: TRBJ2-6
size: few
D: .
length: 14
V: TRBV2
CDR3: CANQRGSGANVLTF
DNA: TGTGCCAACCAGAGGGGTTCTGGGGCCAACGTCCTGACTTTC

J: TRBJ2-7
size: few
D: .
length: 13
V: TRBV13
CDR3: CASLRREAAEQYF
DNA: TGTGCCAGCCTTAGAAGGGAGGCGGCCGAGCAGTACTTC

J: TRBJ2-7
size: .
D: TRBD1
length: 15
V: TRBV27
CDR3: CASSQPDRVPYEQYF
DNA: TGTGCCAGCAGTCAACCTGACAGGGTTCCCTACGAGCAGTACTTC

J: TRBJ2-1
size: few
D: TRBD2
length: 15
V: TRBV18
CDR3: CASSPTSGGGNEQFF
DNA: TGTGCCAGCTCACCGACTAGCGGGGGAGGAAATGAGCAGTTCTTC

J: TRBJ1-5
size: few
D: TRBD1
length: 15
V: TRBV30
CDR3: CAWSTGQGSNQPQHF
DNA: TGTGCCTGGAGTACGGGACAGGGAAGCAATCAGCCCCAGCATTTT

J: TRBJ1-1
size: few
D: .
length: 14
V: TRBV7-8
CDR3: CASSLEGGNTEAFF
DNA: TGTGCCAGCAGCTTAGAGGGGGGCAACACTGAAGCTTTCTTT

J: TRBJ1-2
size: .
D: .
length: 14
V: TRBV30
CDR3: CAWSIRRPFHGYTF
DNA: TGTGCCTGGAGTATCCGGCGGCCGTTCCATGGCTACACCTTC

J: TRBJ1-2
size: .
D: TRBD1
length: 16
V: TRBV14
CDR3: CASSQDRYRGNYGYTF
DNA: TGTGCCAGCAGCCAAGATCGGTACAGGGGGAACTATGGCTACACCTTC

J: TRBJ1-2
size: few
D: .
length: 14
V: TRBV5-6
CDR3: CASSLGRENYGYTF
DNA: TGTGCCAGCAGCTTGGGCAGGGAGAACTATGGCTACACCTTC

J: TRBJ2-3
size: few
D: TRBD2
length: 14
V: TRBV5-1
CDR3: CASSQGLATDTQYF
DNA: TGCGCCAGCAGCCAAGGACTAGCAACAGATACGCAGTATTTT

J: TRBJ2-7
size: few
D: .
length: 18
V: TRBV7-9
CDR3: CASSLLNQWRGRPYEQYF
DNA: TGTGCCAGCAGCTTACTAAACCAGTGGCGGGGGCGTCCCTACGAGCAGTACTTC

J: TRBJ1-2
size: few
D: TRBD1
length: 20
V: TRBV23-1
CDR3: CASSRSRDRGVVPLYYGYTF
DNA: TGCGCCAGCAGTCGAAGTAGGGACAGGGGGGTAGTACCCCTTTACTATGGCTACACCTTC

J: TRBJ2-1
size: few
D: .
length: 15
V: TRBV6-1
CDR3: CASILDWSSYNEQFF
DNA: TGTGCCAGCATCCTGGACTGGAGCTCCTACAATGAGCAGTTCTTC

J: TRBJ2-5
size: .
D: .
length: 14
V: TRBV2
CDR3: CASSEGRSGETQYF
DNA: TGTGCCAGCAGTGAAGGGAGGAGCGGGGAGACCCAGTACTTC

J: TRBJ1-6
size: few
D: .
length: 13
V: TRBV25-1
CDR3: CASSEGWGSPLHF
DNA: TGTGCCAGCAGTGAGGGGTGGGGTTCACCCCTCCACTTT

J: TRBJ1-3
size: .
D: .
length: 14
V: TRBV25-1
CDR3: CASIDSLSGNTIYF
DNA: TGTGCCAGCATCGACAGCCTCTCTGGAAACACCATATATTTT

J: TRBJ1-5
size: few
D: .
length: 16
V: TRBV15
CDR3: CATSRDQQANNQPQHF
DNA: TGTGCCACCAGCAGAGATCAACAGGCTAACAATCAGCCCCAGCATTTT

J: TRBJ2-5
size: .
D: TRBD2
length: 15
V: TRBV19
CDR3: CASHGRTSGQETQYF
DNA: TGTGCCAGCCACGGGCGGACTAGCGGCCAAGAGACCCAGTACTTC